This T cell receptor beta chain came from a study of beta chain features in type 1 diabetes (dated by TCRdb to the late 2010s). As for the study more broadly: Mean age, gender distribution, total cell number and subset yield were not different between patients and healthy donors. A total of about 99,000,000 sorted cells were examined across all samples, and RNA yield correlated strongly with the number of cells per subset. In the study, TCRB repertoires of sorted circulating CD4+ T cell subsets from recently diagnosed type 1 diabetes patients were compared with those of matched healthy donors. Whereas all 30 or so donors provided naive and central memory subsets, regulatory and stem cell-like memory subsets were isolated from just 8 patients and about 8 healthy donors.

For this clone: It has no known antigen specificity. No quality values exist for individual bases; no much larger clone is one base distant. This sample also contains other DNA sequences that code for the same CDR3.

The paper's findings and limits, for the study overall: A moderate but significant shortening of TCRB CDR3 length was observed in type 1 diabetes patients in all four CD4+ subsets. Because cDNA was sequenced instead of genomic DNA, activated cells with high expression could be over-represented, although the groups did not differ in activation or CD3 levels. Naive, central memory and regulatory TCRB repertoires appeared to be more similar among patients than among healthy donors. Because small numbers of individuals were included in the HLA sub-analyses, any influence of HLA type on TCRB rearrangement was left unresolved. PCR might favor shorter templates, but patient and control samples were amplified and corrected together, so any skew would affect both groups equally. At VDJ recombination sites, patients with type 1 diabetes made fewer insertions and deleted more nucleotides, a pattern implying thymic rearrangement abnormalities.

The entire amount of isolated RNA was reverse transcribed using the High Capacity cDNA Reverse Transcription Kit, so the sequenced TCRB transcripts were expressed ones. Deep immunoSEQ sequencing was applied to naive, central memory and regulatory T cell samples, giving an average of around 4 million total reads per sample. Sorted cells were lysed in RLT buffer, and RNA was extracted using DNase-treated RNeasy Micro or Mini kits according to cell number. To prevent cross-contamination, each cell subset was processed individually, whereas patient and healthy donor samples were processed jointly. The immunoSEQ multiplex PCR was used to amplify TCRB sequences from cDNA, generating 87-bp fragments that spanned the CDR3 region. The amplicons were sequenced using the Illumina HiSeq platform. Processing in the source paper ran as follows. Synthetic template baselines were used to correct PCR bias computationally, reads within Hamming distance 2 were collapsed together, and singletons that could not be merged were discarded. Reads were aligned against IMGT so that V, D and J genes, CDR3 length and insertions or deletions at six rearrangement sites could be assigned. Within each subset, clonotype counts were normalized to sorted cell number, after which true diversity and Gini coefficients were computed with the tcR R package. The overlap coefficient, calculated on TCRB nucleotide sequences, was used to quantify repertoire sharing. Out-of-frame TCRB sequences from naive cells were analyzed to stand in for the pre-selection repertoire. TCRdb took this table from immuneACCESS and kept in-frame rearrangements with V and J called. Such tables lack part of the clones; where checked against another copy, unresolved V genes explain under half of the gap, and the rest is unexplained. That table gives V, J and clone size, and the DNA gave D and trimming. For this sample the table gives around 650,000 clones, of which around 11% were detected only once. The ten largest account for around 0.12% of the sample.

Each donor gave one peripheral blood draw, averaging about 120 mL, which was collected into heparinised tubes. A BD FACSAria II and a panel including CD45RO, CCR7, CD25, CD127, CD95 and CD27 were used to sort naive, central memory, regulatory and stem cell-like memory CD4+ T cells. Every sorted population had a purity above 95%. PBMCs were isolated immediately by Lymphoprep density gradient centrifugation and stained directly without culture. So that batch effects would be minimized, each experiment stained and sorted samples in pairs, pairing one healthy donor with one patient. CDR1 and CDR2 are drawn from the germline V gene: SGHAT, FQNNGV. Counted from cysteine to phenylalanine, this CDR3 has 14 amino acids. Only the CDR3 DNA is retained, 42 bases long and in frame from the first base. V is clipped by 3 bases and J by 0 bases, and the sequence between their germline boundaries is 7 bases long.

Material: naive CD4+ T cells from blood. Per the publication, the cell subset or site label means: true naive CD4+ T cells. The receptor chain draws on TRBV11-2 and TRBJ2-3, with the identity of the D gene unclear. The source of this sequence is a man between 25 and 39 years old with type 1 diabetes. The CDR3 reads as follows: CASSLGYSTDTQYF. In nucleotides, the sequence is TGTGCCAGCAGCTTGGGCTATAGCACAGATACGCAGTATTTT.